This T cell receptor (beta chain) was obtained from a study of T-cell memory formation after mild COVID-19. The TCR alpha and TCR beta cDNA libraries, bearing sample barcodes and UMIs, were generated by 5'RACE using constant-segment primers. TCRdb called the 5' RACE reads again in MiXCR, with one record for every CDR3 protein. The data hold 400,000 or so distinct CDR3 sequences, with 20% observed a single time. The V end was cut by 1 base, the J end by 2 bases, with 14 bases between. CDR3 size: 16 residues. CDR1 is LNHNV, CDR2 YYDKDF, per germline (reference sequence). Sequenced material: PBMCs or a T cell subset sorted from them (not recorded which). The chain has TRBV15 and TRBJ1-2; D not certain. The TCR sequence derives from an adult woman who had mild COVID-19 (a few samples of this study predate the infection). Cell type and time point are not known. CDR3 DNA: TGTGCCACCAGCAGAGGGGCCGGACGGAGAAACTATGGCTACACCTTC. Translated: CATSRGAGRRNYGYTF.